The sample holds many counts of the clone carrying this TCR beta chain. The antigen remains undetermined. Germline V gives CDR1 SGHRS, CDR2 YFSETQ. The CDR3 totals 15 residues. The ends were cut back, 4 bases at V and 2 bases at J, with 12 bases in the middle. TCRdb's copy holds only in-frame clones and misses some; the assay was immunoSEQ multiplex PCR. Among about 1 million clones listed, roughly 75% were seen once. The data stem from a study of shared clonotypes between healthy human individuals. Notes on the study in general: When naive CD4 clonotypes were compared across a few donors, about 5% were shared.

The chain carries TRBV5-1 and TRBJ2-2, with unresolved D. The TCR comes from a man aged 18 to 29 in good health. The sequenced material came from memory CD4+ T cells sorted from blood. The sample's subset: CD45RA-negative fraction. Here the CDR3 reads CASSEPGLNTGELFF. CDR3 nucleotides: TGCGCCAGCAGCGAACCGGGCCTTAACACCGGGGAGCTGTTTTTT.